One and the same sample provided the 31 T cell receptor beta chains below, sequenced in a study of Ad26.COV2.S vaccination and SARS-CoV-2 variants (dated by TCRdb to about 2021). The library was produced with the immunoSEQ multiplex PCR assay. The immuneACCESS repertoire file appears here via TCRdb, limited to in-frame rearrangements. These files lack a portion of the clones; in checked studies, under half of the deficit traces to unresolved V genes, and the cause of the others is not known. This sample is represented by approximately 300,000 clones; 86% of them were singletons. Jointly, the top ten make up approximately 1.9% of the sample. The treatment or condition label for this specimen denotes: about 20 received Ad26.COV2.S at low or high dose, single or two shots; about 5 received placebo; per-sample allocation not given. Repertoires of vaccine and placebo recipients were sequenced from samples collected on day 63 after the first injection.

The starting material was peripheral blood, obtained in a trial of Ad26.COV2.S vaccine versus placebo. The receptors here all came from a person between 18 and 65 years old who received the Ad26.COV2.S COVID-19 vaccine or a placebo.

The rearrangement uses TRBV25-1 and TRBJ1-1; the D gene is possibly TRBD1 (5 bases). V lost 6 bases and J 2 bases, leaving 13 bases between the germline ends. This CDR3 has 14 residues. Germline assignment: CDR1 MGHDK and CDR2 SYGVNS. The CDR3 DNA follows: TGTGCCAGCAGCCCCAGGGAGAAAAACACTGAAGCTTTCTTT. This sequence encodes CASSPREKNTEAFF.

The table lists this clone with a count of one. The V gene is TRBV6-5, the J gene TRBJ1-2; 7 bases fit TRBD1. This CDR3 spans 13 amino acids. Germline V CDR1 and CDR2: MNHEY, SVGAGI. V trimming: 6 bases; J trimming: 8 bases; junction bases outside the gene matches: 9. The CDR3 DNA reads TGTGCCAGCAGGACAGGGATTGAGGGCGGCTACACCTTC. Its translation is CASRTGIEGGYTF.

The chain is built from TRBV29-1 and TRBJ2-7; the D gene is possibly TRBD1 (5 bases). Trimming stripped 4 bases from V and 2 bases from J, with 9 bases between. The CDR3 is 12 residues long. The germline V gene encodes CDR1 SQVTM and CDR2 ANQGSEA. CDR3 loop: CSVADTTYEQYF. CDR3 coding DNA: TGCAGCGTTGCGGACACCACCTACGAGCAGTACTTC.

This rearrangement joins TRBV7-8 to TRBJ1-6; possible D gene TRBD1, 5 bases. V shed 3 bases and J shed 0 bases, with 15 bases lying between them. CDR1 is SGHVS, CDR2 FQNEAQ, per germline. The CDR3 totals 18 residues. In DNA form, the CDR3 reads TGTGCCAGCAGCTTGGGTGGGGGTAGGAGCTCCTATAATTCACCCCTCCACTTT. Translated: CASSLGGGRSSYNSPLHF.

The CDR3 loop reads CASSPIGNEQYF. CDR3 DNA: TGTGCCAGCAGTCCCATAGGGAACGAGCAGTACTTC. The J gene is TRBJ2-7, the V gene TRBV6-6; D unresolved. Germline CDR1 MNHNY, CDR2 SVGAGI (reference sequence). With 5 bases removed from V and 5 bases from J, the gap between germline ends came to 10 bases. CDR3 size: 12 residues.

The chain has TRBV18 and TRBJ2-7, with 7 nucleotides matching TRBD1. The V gene's germline CDR1 is KGHSH and CDR2 LQKENI. Trimming removed 4 bases from V and 4 bases from J; junction bases left unmatched: 16. CDR3 length equals 17 residues. The CDR3 loop is CASSLYRDSTLSYEQYF. In DNA, the CDR3 is TGTGCCAGCTCACTGTATAGGGACAGTACCTTATCTTACGAGCAGTACTTC.

The chain combines TRBV21-1 with TRBJ2-2; the table's D call TRBD2 went unverified against the DNA. TRBV21-1 is an annotated pseudogene. This CDR3 comprises 17 residues. The CDR3, as DNA: TGTGCCAGCAGCCCGGGGAAGGGAAGGGCGAACACCGGGGAGCTGTTTTTT. Translation gives CASSPGKGRANTGELFF.

This clone was recorded once. The chain carries TRBV10-3 and TRBJ1-2; 7 nucleotides line up with TRBD1. The ends lost 0 bases at V and 4 bases at J; junction bases unmatched: 5. This CDR3 is built from 15 residues. Germline V gene data show CDR1 as ENHRY and CDR2 as SYGVKD. The CDR3 spells CAISESTAGGYGYTF. In DNA, the CDR3 is TGTGCCATCAGTGAGTCGACGGCAGGGGGCTATGGCTACACCTTC.

The chain joins TRBV9 to TRBJ2-6, with 8 positions matching TRBD2. The ends lost 1 base at V and 2 bases at J; junction bases unmatched: 5. The germline CDR1 and CDR2 sequences are SGDLS and YYNGEE. There are 17 residues in the CDR3. Here the CDR3 reads CASSVSGGYAGANVLTF. Here the CDR3 DNA reads TGTGCCAGCAGCGTAAGCGGGGGCTATGCTGGGGCCAACGTCCTGACTTTC. The full variable domain, rest sourced from reference TRBV9 and TRBJ2-6, is DSGVTQTPKHLITATGQRVTLRCSPRSGDLSVYWYQQSLDQGLQFLIQYYNGEERAKGNILERFSAQQFPDLHSELNLSSLELGDSALYFCASSVSGGYAGANVLTFGAGSRLTVL.

This chain uses TRBV30 with TRBJ1-2; D possibly corresponds to TRBD1 (6 bases). The CDR3 runs 18 residues. Per the germline V gene, CDR1 is GTSNPN and CDR2 is SVGIG (reference sequence). V was cut by 3 bases and J by 8 bases, with 31 bases left in between. The chain's CDR3 is CAWRRDKSVSVGRVGYTF. CDR3 nucleotides: TGTGCCTGGAGGAGGGACAAATCGGTCTCGGTTGGGAGAGTAGGCTACACCTTC.

This chain uses TRBV6-6 with TRBJ1-6; D gene unclear. V lost 0 bases, J lost 6 bases, and 12 bases lay in between. The CDR3 totals 16 residues. The germline gives CDR1 MNHNY, CDR2 SVGAGI (reference sequence). CDR3 sequence: CASSYSWVTLNSPLHF. CDR3 bases: TGTGCCAGCAGTTACTCGTGGGTTACGCTTAATTCACCCCTCCACTTT.

The V gene is TRBV19, the J gene TRBJ1-1, with 12 bases aligning to TRBD1. Per germline, CDR1 LNHDA and CDR2 SQIVND (reference sequence). The CDR3 contains 17 residues. Unmatched junction bases numbered 5, after V lost 0 bases and J lost 3 bases. The CDR3 spells CASSIDAGQGADTEAFF. CDR3 DNA: TGTGCCAGTAGTATAGATGCGGGACAGGGGGCGGACACTGAAGCTTTCTTT.

The V and J genes are TRBV7-2 and TRBJ1-4, with D possibly matching TRBD1 (5 bases). Germline V CDR1 and CDR2: SGHTA, FQGNSA. There are 15 residues in the CDR3. V shed 5 bases and J shed 3 bases, with 13 bases lying between them. DNA of the CDR3: TGTGCCAGCAGCCCCTCTCTGGGGGCTAATGAAAAACTGTTTTTT. Protein product: CASSPSLGANEKLFF.

This clone was counted only a few times. CDR3 residues: CASGLMVSVGEKLFF. The CDR3 DNA is TGTGCAAGTGGACTCATGGTATCGGTGGGTGAAAAACTGTTTTTT. The chain recombines TRBV12-2 with TRBJ1-4. TRBV12-2 constitutes a pseudogene. The CDR3 totals 15 residues.

A few counts support this clone. The V call is TRBV7-9, the J call TRBJ1-6; TRBD1 is a possible D gene (5 bases). The CDR3 is 14 amino acids. The V gene's germline CDR1 is SEHNR and CDR2 FQNEAQ (reference sequence). V lost 5 bases and J lost 7, with 12 bases in between. DNA of the CDR3: TGTGCCAGCAGCCTCGGGACGGCAAATTCACCCCTCCACTTT. This gives the protein CASSLGTANSPLHF.

This chain links TRBV5-4 with TRBJ2-1, with D perhaps matching TRBD1 (6 bases). V dropped 6 bases and J dropped 0 bases, with 13 bases sitting between them. Germline V gene lookup returns CDR1 SGHNT and CDR2 YYREEE (reference sequence). The CDR3 has 15 amino acids. CDR3 in amino acids: CASTPVQGSYNEQFF. In DNA form, the CDR3 reads TGTGCCAGCACCCCGGTACAGGGCTCCTACAATGAGCAGTTCTTC.

This clone was seen just once. The chain employs TRBV12-3 or TRBV12-4 and TRBJ1-5, with TRBD1 identical over 8 bases. The CDR3 sequence is 13 residues long. After removal of 6 bases from V and 7 bases from J, the junction contained 5 bases not matched to a gene. CDR3 in DNA: TGTGCCAGCAGAGGACAGGGTGGGCAGCCCCAGCATTTT. Its translation: CASRGQGGQPQHF.

In its sample, this clone was seen a few times. The chain couples TRBV2 to TRBJ2-3, with 8 bases lining up with TRBD2. Germline V CDR1 and CDR2: SNHLY, FYNNEI. The CDR3 totals 20 residues. V shed 10 bases, J shed 1 base, and the junction held 25 bases outside the gene matches. CDR3 residues: CATVSNSGGGYLSGTDTQYF. As DNA, the CDR3 is TGTGCCACCGTCTCCAACTCTGGCGGGGGGTATCTCTCTGGCACAGATACGCAGTATTTT.

The V gene is TRBV15, the J gene TRBJ2-2, with a possible D match to TRBD1 (6 bases). The CDR3 loop spans 16 amino acids. The V and J ends lost 1 base and 4 bases respectively, with 13 bases between them. Germline V gene data show CDR1 as LNHNV and CDR2 as YYDKDF (reference sequence). In nucleotides, the CDR3 is TGTGCCACCAGCAGAGGTCGGGGACAAGCCACCGGGGAGCTGTTTTTT. Its protein is CATSRGRGQATGELFF.

This chain joins TRBV12-5 and TRBJ2-7, with D perhaps matching TRBD2 (6 bases). The CDR3 is 12 residues long. Looked up from germline, CDR1 is LGHNT and CDR2 is FRNRAP. The germline V and J ends were trimmed by 6 bases and 3 bases, with 9 bases remaining between them. CDR3 sequence: CASGRDFYEQYF. CDR3 bases: TGTGCTAGTGGCCGGGACTTCTACGAGCAGTACTTC.

On this clone: Sequence at one end of the junction differs from germline and may be a read error. The chain combines TRBV5-1 with TRBJ2-7; a possible D gene is TRBD1 (7 bases). Germline CDR1 and CDR2: SGHRS and YFSETQ. CDR3 size: 15 residues. DNA of the CDR3: TGCGCCAGCAGCCCCATCGGACAGGAGAGGGGGGAGCAGCACTTC. This translates into CASSPIGQERGEQHF.

The J gene is TRBJ1-2, the V gene TRBV6-5; 10 nucleotides align to TRBD1. The V gene's germline CDR1 is MNHEY and CDR2 SVGAGI. The trim removed 7 bases at V and 2 bases at J, leaving 7 bases unmatched. This CDR3 has 15 residues. The CDR3 DNA is TGTGCCAGCATCTCGGACAGGGGGTTGAACTATGGCTACACCTTC. Translated: CASISDRGLNYGYTF.

The chain recombines TRBV6-2 or TRBV6-3 with TRBJ1-3; unclear D gene. Trimming took off 6 bases at V and 0 bases at J, with 15 bases between the two ends. Germline CDR1 reads MNHEY; CDR2 reads SVGEGT. The CDR3 covers 16 residues. This CDR3 is CASSRITGVSGNTIYF. CDR3 nucleotides: TGTGCCAGCAGCCGAATAACCGGGGTCTCTGGAAACACCATATATTTT.

J is TRBJ1-2 and V is TRBV7-9; 7 bases align to TRBD1. Per germline, CDR1 SEHNR and CDR2 FQNEAQ (reference sequence). The CDR3 consists of 16 residues. V lost 3 bases, J lost 0 bases, and 7 bases stayed unmatched. CDR3 nucleotides: TGTGCCAGCAGCTTCTCCGGGACAGAATCTAACTATGGCTACACCTTC. Translated: CASSFSGTESNYGYTF.

V is TRBV5-1 and J is TRBJ2-7; TRBD2 agrees at 12 bases. The CDR3 consists of 16 residues. In germline, CDR1 is SGHRS, CDR2 YFSETQ. Trimming cost V 0 bases and J 5 bases; bases outside gene matches: 6. CDR3 DNA: TGCGCCAGCAGCTTGGGGCTAGCGGGGGGGCTCGACGAGCAGTACTTC. Protein product: CASSLGLAGGLDEQYF.

The V gene is TRBV9, the J gene TRBJ1-3; no clear D gene. This CDR3 contains 15 residues. CDR1 is SGDLS and CDR2 is YYNGEE in the germline V gene. Trimming removed 2 bases from V and 0 bases from J, with 9 bases in between. Here the CDR3 reads CASSVDQTSGNTIYF. Written as DNA, the CDR3 is TGTGCCAGCAGCGTGGATCAGACCTCTGGAAACACCATATATTTT. Full variable domain (outside the CDR3, taken from reference TRBV9 and TRBJ1-3): DSGVTQTPKHLITATGQRVTLRCSPRSGDLSVYWYQQSLDQGLQFLIQYYNGEERAKGNILERFSAQQFPDLHSELNLSSLELGDSALYFCASSVDQTSGNTIYFGEGSWLTVV.

This clone showed up just once. The rearrangement joins TRBV11-2 to TRBJ2-5; 13 positions agree with TRBD2. Trimming at V came to 8 bases and at J to 5 bases, leaving 2 bases not matched to a gene. The CDR3 covers 13 residues. Germline values: CDR1 SGHAT, CDR2 FQNNGV. CDR3 DNA: TGTGCCAGCCGACTAGCGGGGGGCGAGACCCAGTACTTC. It specifies CASRLAGGETQYF.

The CDR3 reads CASSTAGQGFFNSPLHF. The CDR3 DNA is TGTGCCAGCAGCACCGCGGGACAGGGTTTTTTTAATTCACCCCTCCACTTT. The chain has TRBV5-4 and TRBJ1-6; 9 bases align to TRBD1. Trimming cost V 4 bases and J 6 bases; bases outside gene matches: 11. Germline CDR1 reads SGHNT; CDR2 reads YYREEE (reference sequence). The CDR3 is 17 amino acids.

The CDR3 nucleotides read TGTGCCTGGAGTGGTTGGACAGGGGCGGAAGCTCAGCCCCAGCATTTT. Amino acids: CAWSGWTGAEAQPQHF. The chain recombines TRBV30 with TRBJ1-5; 9 positions match TRBD1. The CDR3 length is 16 residues. V trimming: 1 base; J trimming: 6 bases; junction bases outside the gene matches: 10. Germline CDR1 reads GTSNPN; CDR2 reads SVGIG (reference sequence).

This chain joins TRBV7-6 and TRBJ2-5; D might be TRBD1 or TRBD2, each matching 6 bases. The germline gives CDR1 SGHVS, CDR2 FNYEAQ. The CDR3 is 14 amino acids. Trimming cost V 1 base and J 3 bases, with 9 bases left between them. The CDR3 DNA follows: TGTGCCAGCAGCTTAGAGGGGGGAAAAGAGACCCAGTACTTC. Its translation: CASSLEGGKETQYF.

This chain connects TRBV19 to TRBJ1-5; unclear D gene. The germline V gene encodes CDR1 LNHDA and CDR2 SQIVND (reference sequence). CDR3 length: 15 residues. Trimming took 3 bases from V and 0 from J, leaving 9 bases between them. Here the CDR3 reads CASSIGPDSNQPQHF. The DNA of the CDR3 is TGTGCCAGTAGTATTGGACCCGATAGCAATCAGCCCCAGCATTTT.